The 27 T cell receptor beta chains reported below all come from one sample, sequenced in a study of cytomegalovirus exposure and HLA in healthy donors. The study ran its PCR with 60 Vbeta and 13 Jbeta primers. Here immunoSEQ multiplex PCR was the method, and the copy in TCRdb shows in-frame clones only, minus some. The table for this sample gives about 200,000 clones. The material sequenced was PBMCs. Receptors were obtained from a man younger than 40 in good health and CMV-seronegative.

This chain uses TRBV5-1 with TRBJ2-3, with D perhaps TRBD1 (5 bases). This CDR3 contains 19 residues. CDR1 is SGHRS and CDR2 is YFSETQ in the germline V gene. Trimming cost V 0 bases and J 1 base, with 21 bases left between them. DNA of the CDR3: TGCGCCAGCAGCTTGGTCCCAATCCCGACAGCGACGCGCACAGATACGCAGTATTTT. Translation: CASSLVPIPTATRTDTQYF.

The chain couples TRBV6-6 to TRBJ2-4; 9 bases match TRBD2. From germline, CDR1 is MNHNY and CDR2 SVGAGI (reference sequence). The J segment lost 7 bases and the V segment lost 5 bases, leaving 12 bases of the junction unmatched. The CDR3 totals 16 residues. The chain's CDR3 is CASSPPGGGAWNIQYF. The DNA for the CDR3 is TGTGCCAGCAGTCCCCCGGGCGGGGGGGCGTGGAACATTCAGTACTTC.

Comments on this clone: Its ends do not fully match the called genes, so a read error is possible. The chain has TRBV6-5 and TRBJ2-1; 7 positions agree with TRBD2. The CDR3 is 13 residues long. Germline loops: CDR1 MNHEY, CDR2 SVGAGI. The CDR3 nucleotides read TGTGCCAGCCGAAGGGACTACTACAATGAGCAGCTCTTC. This translates into CASRRDYYNEQLF.

This rearrangement joins TRBV30 to TRBJ2-6, with D perhaps TRBD1 (5 bases). Germline CDR1 and CDR2: GTSNPN and SVGIG (reference sequence). CDR3 size: 15 residues. Trimming took 2 bases from V and 3 from J, leaving 11 bases between them. For the CDR3, the DNA is TGTGCCTGGAGTCAATTAGGGGTTGGGGCCAACGTCCTGACTTTC. Encoded protein: CAWSQLGVGANVLTF. The complete variable domain, with remaining parts taken from reference TRBV30 and TRBJ2-6, reads SQTIHQWPATLVQPVGSPLSLECTVEGTSNPNLYWYRQAAGRGLQLLFYSVGIGQISSEVPQNLSASRPQDRQFILSSKKLLLSDSGFYLCAWSQLGVGANVLTFGAGSRLTVL.

The rearrangement joins TRBV14 to TRBJ2-7, with a weak D call TRBD1 (5 bases). CDR1 SGHDN and CDR2 FVKESK come from the germline V gene. Trimming removed 1 base at V and 0 bases at J, with 10 bases between. There are 15 residues in the CDR3. The CDR3 protein is CASSQGRDSSYEQYF. The DNA of the CDR3 is TGTGCCAGCAGCCAAGGTCGTGACAGCTCCTACGAGCAGTACTTC.

The J gene is TRBJ2-7, the V gene TRBV6-1; 7 nucleotides align to TRBD1. The germline V gene encodes CDR1 MNHNS and CDR2 SASEGT. This CDR3 region has 14 residues. V trimming: 6 bases; J trimming: 0 bases; junction bases outside the gene matches: 5. The CDR3 reads CASRVGQNSYEQYF. The CDR3, as DNA: TGTGCCAGCAGGGTGGGACAGAACTCCTACGAGCAGTACTTC.

This rearrangement joins TRBV4-2 to TRBJ1-1, with a possible D match to TRBD1 (6 bases). This CDR3 has 17 amino acids. Trimming left V 0 bases short and J 4 bases short, with 18 bases between. CDR1 LGHNA and CDR2 YNFKEQ come from the germline V gene. CDR3 sequence: CASSQDTMRGGGTEAFF. DNA of the CDR3: TGTGCCAGCAGCCAAGATACTATGAGGGGGGGTGGCACTGAAGCTTTCTTT.

The chain employs TRBV6-1 and TRBJ1-6; TRBD1 matches at 8 bases. This CDR3 region has 17 residues. Trimming removed 2 bases from V and 3 bases from J; junction bases left unmatched: 6. Germline values: CDR1 MNHNS, CDR2 SASEGT. The CDR3 spells CASSERTGQYYNSPLHF. CDR3 coding DNA: TGTGCCAGCAGTGAACGGACAGGGCAGTACTATAATTCACCCCTCCACTTT.

Concerning this clone itself: A read error may account for a junction end that differs from germline. V and J are TRBV5-4 and TRBJ2-7, with a possible D match to TRBD1 (6 bases). CDR1 SGHNT and CDR2 YYREEE come from the germline V gene (reference sequence). The CDR3 has 16 residues. The CDR3 loop is CASSLGGGTPSYEQYF. CDR3 nucleotide sequence: TGTGCCAGCAGCTTGGGAGGGGGTACTCCATCCTATGAGCAGTACTTC.

V gene TRBV5-4 combines with J gene TRBJ2-7; maybe TRBD2 (5 bases). V was pared by 4 bases and J by 2 bases, with 13 bases between. From germline, CDR1 is SGHNT and CDR2 YYREEE (reference sequence). The CDR3 extends over 14 amino acids. CDR3 bases: TGTGCCAGCAGCACCCTCCGGGGAACCTACGAGCAGTACTTC. It encodes CASSTLRGTYEQYF.

J is TRBJ1-4 and V is TRBV2; 8 bases fit TRBD1. The V gene end was trimmed by 3 bases and the J gene end by 7 bases; junction bases not matched to a gene: 4. Germline V lookup: CDR1 SNHLY, CDR2 FYNNEI. The CDR3 extends over 14 amino acids. CDR3 in DNA: TGTGCCAGCAGTGATAGGACAGGGAGTGAAAAACTGTTTTTT. Its protein is CASSDRTGSEKLFF. The variable domain in full, completed from reference TRBV2 and TRBJ1-4, reads EPEVTQTPSHQVTQMGQEVILRCVPISNHLYFYWYRQILGQKVEFLVSFYNNEISEKSEIFDDQFSVERPDGSNFTLKIRSTKLEDSAMYFCASSDRTGSEKLFFGSGTQLSVL.

V gene TRBV7-9 combines with J gene TRBJ2-5; 7 nucleotides match TRBD2. This CDR3 has 14 residues. Per germline, CDR1 SEHNR and CDR2 FQNEAQ (reference sequence). V was clipped by 6 bases and J by 4 bases; unmatched bases: 8. The CDR3 DNA is TGTGCCAGCAGACCCGGTGGCGGGGGAGAGACCCAGTACTTC. It encodes CASRPGGGGETQYF.

This sequence joins TRBV6-5 and TRBJ2-2, with D unclear. The CDR3 totals 14 residues. Looked up from germline, CDR1 is MNHEY and CDR2 is SVGAGI. Trimming shortened V by 4 bases and J by 1 base, and 7 bases separated the two germline ends. CDR3 in DNA: TGTGCCAGCAGTTGGGCAGGGAACACCGGGGAGCTGTTTTTT. Its translation: CASSWAGNTGELFF.

V gene TRBV7-2 combines with J gene TRBJ1-2; 7 positions agree with TRBD1. V lost 1 base, J lost 1 base, and 9 bases stayed unmatched. The CDR3 contains 17 residues. Germline values: CDR1 SGHTA, CDR2 FQGNSA. The CDR3 bases are TGTGCCAGCAGCTTAGGCGGCAGGGGGTGGGATAACTATGGCTACACCTTC. Translating gives CASSLGGRGWDNYGYTF.

This chain links TRBV5-4 with TRBJ1-5; D unclear. This CDR3 is built from 15 residues. V lost 1 base to trimming and J lost 5 bases, with 13 bases between them. CDR1 is SGHNT and CDR2 is YYREEE in the germline V gene (reference sequence). The CDR3 loop is CASSLSPGMDQPQHF. The CDR3 DNA reads as TGTGCCAGCAGCTTGTCTCCGGGTATGGATCAGCCCCAGCATTTT.

The chain joins TRBV19 to TRBJ2-7; D is unclear. The CDR3 has 14 residues. The V and J ends lost 7 bases and 0 bases respectively, with 13 bases between them. In germline, CDR1 is LNHDA, CDR2 SQIVND (reference sequence). This CDR3 is CASKAAVASYEQYF. The CDR3 DNA reads TGTGCCAGTAAGGCGGCAGTCGCCTCCTACGAGCAGTACTTC.

The chain couples TRBV7-6 to TRBJ2-7; TRBD2 might be the D (6 bases). The length of the CDR3 is 12 residues. Deletions cut 5 bases from V and 4 bases from J, with 9 bases between. From germline, CDR1 is SGHVS and CDR2 FNYEAQ. The CDR3 loop is CASSQTSYEQYF. CDR3 nucleotide sequence: TGTGCCAGCAGCCAGACTAGTTACGAGCAGTACTTC. The complete variable domain, with remaining parts taken from reference TRBV7-6 and TRBJ2-7, reads GAGVSQSPRYKVTKRGQDVALRCDPISGHVSLYWYRQALGQGPEFLTYFNYEAQQDKSGLPNDRFSAERPEGSISTLTIQRTEQRDSAMYRCASSQTSYEQYFGPGTRLTVT.

The CDR3: CASSFLSGGATGELFF. CDR3 nucleotides: TGTGCCAGCAGCTTCCTCAGCGGGGGGGCCACCGGGGAGCTGTTTTTT. The V call is TRBV7-2, the J call TRBJ2-2; 10 nucleotides align to TRBD2. CDR3 length: 16 residues. Unmatched junction bases numbered 5, after V lost 3 bases and J lost 4 bases. CDR1 SGHTA and CDR2 FQGNSA come from the germline V gene.

V gene TRBV5-1 combines with J gene TRBJ1-5; 9 bases match TRBD1. Germline lookup yields CDR1 SGHRS and CDR2 YFSETQ. The J segment lost 3 bases and the V segment lost 1 base, leaving 2 bases of the junction unmatched. The CDR3 is made up of 15 amino acids. The DNA for the CDR3 is TGCGCCAGCAGCTTGACAGGGGGCTACAATCAGCCCCAGCATTTT. Amino acid sequence: CASSLTGGYNQPQHF.

The CDR3 DNA reads as TGTGCCAGCAGCTTAGGGGGGACAGGGGGATCAGATACGCAGTATTTT. Translation: CASSLGGTGGSDTQYF. This chain joins TRBV9 and TRBJ2-3, with TRBD1 matching over 11 bases. CDR1 is SGDLS and CDR2 is YYNGEE in the germline V gene. The CDR3 has 16 amino acids. J lost 4 bases, V lost 4 bases, and 8 bases had no gene match. The whole variable domain, remainder taken from reference TRBV9 and TRBJ2-3, is DSGVTQTPKHLITATGQRVTLRCSPRSGDLSVYWYQQSLDQGLQFLIQYYNGEERAKGNILERFSAQQFPDLHSELNLSSLELGDSALYFCASSLGGTGGSDTQYFGPGTRLTVL.

The J gene is TRBJ2-7, the V gene TRBV11-2; 8 bases match TRBD2. The trim removed 4 bases at V and 7 bases at J, leaving 9 bases unmatched. The CDR3 is 14 residues long. Germline CDR1 is SGHAT and CDR2 is FQNNGV. The CDR3 DNA sequence: TGTGCCAGCAGCTCCCGGGTAGCGGGGTCTGAGCAGTACTTC. As protein: CASSSRVAGSEQYF.

The chain recombines TRBV2 with TRBJ2-3, with D possibly TRBD1 on 5 matching bases. Germline assignment: CDR1 SNHLY and CDR2 FYNNEI. This CDR3 is 13 amino acids long. The germline V and J ends were trimmed by 8 bases and 3 bases, with 12 bases remaining between them. CDR3 nucleotides: TGTGCCAGCGCCAGCTACAGGACAGATACGCAGTATTTT. Protein product: CASASYRTDTQYF.

This chain links TRBV5-1 with TRBJ2-1; tentative D call: TRBD2 (7 bases). CDR1 is SGHRS and CDR2 is YFSETQ in the germline V gene. The CDR3 is made up of 15 amino acids. V lost 4 bases and J 8 bases, leaving 19 bases between the germline ends. The CDR3 protein is CASSEGGVVGDEQFF. The CDR3 region has the DNA TGCGCCAGCAGCGAGGGGGGGGTAGTCGGGGATGAGCAGTTCTTC.

The chain couples TRBV4-3 to TRBJ1-6; D not resolved. Germline V lookup: CDR1 LGHNA, CDR2 YSLEER. The CDR3 loop spans 18 amino acids. Trimming stripped 0 bases from V and 9 bases from J, with 21 bases between. CDR3 coding DNA: TGCGCCAGCAGCCAAGATACCGGGTCCATCCGAGGTGGTTCACCCCTCCACTTT. Translated, it gives CASSQDTGSIRGGSPLHF.

This rearrangement joins TRBV19 to TRBJ2-1, with D possibly matching TRBD2 (6 bases). The CDR3 has 14 residues. Germline CDR1 reads LNHDA; CDR2 reads SQIVND (reference sequence). V was trimmed by 6 bases and J by 7 bases, leaving 16 bases between them. CDR3 residues: CASSIYGTGNEQFF. CDR3 nucleotide sequence: TGTGCCAGTAGCATATACGGGACTGGGAATGAGCAGTTCTTC.

This chain links TRBV6-5 with TRBJ1-2, with 8 bases lining up with TRBD1. The CDR3 loop spans 16 amino acids. Trimming at V came to 0 bases and at J to 6 bases, leaving 9 bases not matched to a gene. Germline CDR1 MNHEY, CDR2 SVGAGI. The CDR3 here is CASSYSPSGGTDGYTF. The CDR3 DNA sequence: TGTGCCAGCAGTTACTCACCGTCAGGGGGCACGGATGGCTACACCTTC.

The gene calls are TRBV11-2 and TRBJ2-4; 7 bases line up with TRBD1. The V segment lost 2 bases and the J segment 0 bases; nucleotides outside the gene matches: 10. CDR3 length: 18 amino acids. Germline values: CDR1 SGHAT, CDR2 FQNNGV. The CDR3 DNA reads as TGTGCCAGCAGCTTATCCGGGACAGCACCACTAGCCAAAAACATTCAGTACTTC. Amino acid sequence: CASSLSGTAPLAKNIQYF.